Sequencing of this T cell receptor (beta chain) was carried out in a study of identical twins. The CDR3 sequence is 15 residues long. Unmatched junction bases numbered 12, after V lost 11 bases and J lost 5 bases. Germline loops: CDR1 MNHEY, CDR2 SVGEGT. This clonotype was detected only a few times. TCRdb analysed the 5' RACE reads with MiXCR anew, one entry per CDR3 protein. The table records some 730,000 distinct CDR3 sequences, 18% of them present only once. Separately, the same data were catalogued under a study of T cells expressing NK-cell markers.

The origin of this receptor is a young woman in good health. The gene calls are TRBV6-2 or TRBV6-3 and TRBJ2-1, with 10 positions matching TRBD2. The material sequenced was PBMCs. The CDR3 DNA follows: TGTGCCTCCCACATTCCGGGACTAGCGCACAATGAGCAGTTCTTC. It yields the protein CASHIPGLAHNEQFF.